The next 28 T cell receptor beta chains were all read from a single sample in a study of T cell responses to AZD1222 COVID-19 vaccine. Data came from immunoSEQ multiplex PCR; TCRdb stores just in-frame clones and leaves some out. The sample records 50,000 or so clones, 75% to 90% being singletons. The sample here was peripheral blood, taken 28 days after the second AZD1222 dose. The receptors originated from an adult who received the AZD1222 COVID-19 vaccine.

This sequence joins TRBV19 and TRBJ2-1, with 9 bases lining up with TRBD2. The V segment lost 4 bases and the J segment 5 bases; nucleotides outside the gene matches: 6. Per germline, CDR1 LNHDA and CDR2 SQIVND (reference sequence). The CDR3 is made up of 15 amino acids. CDR3: CASSTTSGSHNEQFF. CDR3 DNA sequence: TGTGCCAGTAGTACAACTAGCGGGTCCCACAATGAGCAGTTCTTC. The full variable domain, rest sourced from reference TRBV19 and TRBJ2-1, is DGGITQSPKYLFRKEGQNVTLSCEQNLNHDAMYWYRQDPGQGLRLIYYSQIVNDFQKGDIAEGYSVSREKKESFPLTVTSAQKNPTAFYLCASSTTSGSHNEQFFGPGTRLTVL.

Only one count was recorded for this clone. The chain recombines TRBV3-1 (or the pseudogene TRBV3-2) with TRBJ2-7; D is perhaps TRBD1 (6 bases). The CDR3 runs to 18 residues. With 0 bases removed from V and 2 bases from J, the gap between germline ends came to 20 bases. Germline CDR1 and CDR2: LGHDT and YNNKEL (reference sequence). CDR3 protein: CASSQDGKYRVVTYEQYF. CDR3 nucleotides: TGTGCCAGCAGCCAAGATGGGAAGTACAGGGTGGTGACCTACGAGCAGTACTTC.

This chain connects TRBV6-6 to TRBJ1-6, with 10 bases fitting TRBD1. This CDR3 contains 16 residues. Germline CDR1 is MNHNY and CDR2 is SVGAGI (reference sequence). Unmatched junction bases numbered 8, after V lost 6 bases and J lost 6 bases. The CDR3 spells CASSLLGTGANSPLHF. As DNA, the CDR3 is TGTGCCAGCAGCCTACTAGGGACAGGGGCTAATTCACCCCTCCACTTT.

This rearrangement joins TRBV20-1 to TRBJ2-7, with a possible D match to TRBD1 (6 bases). Germline V gene data show CDR1 as DFQATT and CDR2 as SNEGSKA (reference sequence). V was clipped by 3 bases and J by 2 bases, with 17 bases between them. The CDR3 loop spans 15 amino acids. CDR3 nucleotide sequence: TGCAGTGCTAGTGCCCCCCGGGACAAAACCTACGAGCAGTACTTC. The encoded protein is CSASAPRDKTYEQYF.

This clone was detected only once. This sequence joins TRBV27 and TRBJ2-7; D might be TRBD1 or TRBD2, each matching 5 bases. The CDR3 has 14 residues. The ends were cut back, 2 bases at V and 3 bases at J, with 11 bases in the middle. The germline V gene has CDR1 MNHEY and CDR2 SMNVEV (reference sequence). The CDR3 here is CASSLTGPSYEQYF. DNA for the CDR3: TGTGCCAGCAGTTTAACGGGGCCCAGCTACGAGCAGTACTTC.

The rearrangement joins TRBV24-1 to TRBJ2-7; 8 nucleotides line up with TRBD1. The CDR3 runs to 20 residues. Germline V CDR1 and CDR2: KGHDR, SFDVKD. As DNA, the CDR3 is TGTACCCTCGGCCAGGGGGCCGGCGCCCAAGTGAGGGGATACTCCTACGAGCAGTACTTC. The encoded protein is CTLGQGAGAQVRGYSYEQYF.

This clone was found a few times. The chain links TRBV4-3 to TRBJ2-2; D is unresolved. The CDR3 sequence is 16 residues long. Germline V lookup: CDR1 LGHNA, CDR2 YSLEER. Trimming pared 3 bases from V and 6 bases from J, leaving 17 bases between. The CDR3 reads CASSQGFADTAGELFF. The CDR3 DNA sequence: TGCGCCAGCAGCCAGGGGTTCGCCGATACTGCCGGGGAGCTGTTTTTT.

J is TRBJ2-7 and V is TRBV27; possibly TRBD2 for D (5 bases). Trimming removed 10 bases at V and 1 base at J, with 17 bases between. There are 14 residues in the CDR3. Germline V gene data show CDR1 as MNHEY and CDR2 as SMNVEV (reference sequence). The CDR3 DNA reads TGTGCCACCCAACCACGGGGTCCTTCCTACGAGCAGTACTTC. It is translated as CATQPRGPSYEQYF.

The CDR3 loop is CASSLVSRSTEAFF. The DNA of the CDR3 is TGTGCCAGCAGTTTAGTCAGCCGGAGCACTGAAGCTTTCTTT. The rearrangement joins TRBV28 to TRBJ1-1; D unclear. The V gene lost 2 bases and the J gene lost 4 bases, with 11 bases spanning the gap. Germline CDR1 reads MDHEN; CDR2 reads SYDVKM. The CDR3 is made up of 14 amino acids.

The rearrangement joins TRBV7-9 to TRBJ1-4; D remains unclear. The CDR3 contains 16 residues. The ends were cut back, 2 bases at V and 8 bases at J, with 18 bases in the middle. Germline V gene data show CDR1 as SEHNR and CDR2 as FQNEAQ (reference sequence). CDR3 DNA sequence: TGTGCCAGCAGCTTATCTGGTGCTGGGGTCGGGGAAAAACTGTTTTTT. It specifies CASSLSGAGVGEKLFF.

This chain joins TRBV4-1 and TRBJ2-7; 9 nucleotides agree with TRBD1. Germline assignment: CDR1 MGHRA and CDR2 YSYEKL. J was trimmed by 1 base and V by 1 base; bases with no gene match: 5. The CDR3 length is 16 residues. CDR3 in amino acids: CASSQGGQGRSYEQYF. DNA for the CDR3: TGCGCCAGCAGCCAAGGGGGACAGGGCCGTTCCTACGAGCAGTACTTC.

The chain combines TRBV15 with TRBJ1-4; 8 nucleotides line up with TRBD1. CDR3 size: 19 residues. Germline CDR1 reads LNHNV; CDR2 reads YYDKDF (reference sequence). V shed 2 bases and J 2 bases; nucleotides not matched to a gene: 13. The chain's CDR3 is CATSRPIKQGGRTNEKLFF. As DNA, the CDR3 is TGTGCCACCAGCAGACCTATTAAACAGGGGGGGAGGACTAATGAAAAACTGTTTTTT.

The chain is built from TRBV19 and TRBJ2-2, with D uncertain. Germline-derived CDR1 and CDR2 are LNHDA and SQIVND (reference sequence). The length of the CDR3 is 14 residues. The V end was cut by 5 bases, the J end by 10 bases, with 17 bases between. The CDR3 region has the DNA TGTGCCAGTAGTTCCCGCCCTTGGGTCGAGGAGCTGTTTTTT. It translates to CASSSRPWVEELFF.

The chain joins TRBV14 to TRBJ2-3, with 8 bases matching TRBD2. Trimming took 1 base from V and 1 from J; bases not matched to a gene: 7. Germline CDR1 reads SGHDN; CDR2 reads FVKESK. The CDR3 extends over 17 amino acids. The CDR3 reads CASSQVPGGPGTDTQYF. CDR3 in DNA: TGTGCCAGCAGCCAAGTCCCGGGAGGGCCGGGCACAGATACGCAGTATTTT. Based on the CDR3 plus reference TRBV14 and TRBJ2-3, the full variable domain is EAGVTQFPSHSVIEKGQTVTLRCDPISGHDNLYWYRRVMGKEIKFLLHFVKESKQDESGMPNNRFLAERTGGTYSTLKVQPAELEDSGVYFCASSQVPGGPGTDTQYFGPGTRLTVL.

CDR3 residues: CASSLDFYSGGTDEQYF. The CDR3 DNA reads as TGTGCCAGCAGCTTGGATTTCTACAGTGGGGGAACGGACGAGCAGTACTTC. The chain recombines TRBV5-8 with TRBJ2-7; D may match TRBD1 or TRBD2 (5 bases each). V was shortened by 0 bases and J by 5 bases, with 21 bases between the two germline ends. From germline, CDR1 is SGHTS and CDR2 YDEGEE. This CDR3 spans 17 amino acids.

This clone occurred a few times. The gene calls are TRBV29-1 and TRBJ2-7, with D unresolved. The germline V gene has CDR1 SQVTM and CDR2 ANQGSEA. The CDR3 loop spans 11 amino acids. Between the trimmed V and J ends, which lost 4 bases and 5 bases, there was a span of 9 bases. The CDR3 region is CSVGGDNEQYF. DNA of the CDR3: TGCAGCGTTGGAGGAGACAACGAGCAGTACTTC.

The chain has TRBV27 and TRBJ2-7, with TRBD1 identical over 7 bases. The ends lost 4 bases at V and 5 bases at J; junction bases unmatched: 8. Germline V lookup: CDR1 MNHEY, CDR2 SMNVEV (reference sequence). The CDR3 is 14 amino acids. The CDR3 bases are TGTGCCAGCAGTTCCCGGACAGGCTTCAACGAGCAGTACTTC. As protein: CASSSRTGFNEQYF.

The rearrangement uses TRBV11-3 and TRBJ2-2, with 9 bases matching TRBD2. The CDR3 is made up of 17 amino acids. The junction had 8 bases not matched to a gene; V was cut back by 3 bases and J by 3 bases. CDR1 and CDR2 (germline): SGHNT, YENEEA. The CDR3 nucleotides are TGTGCCAGCAGCTTGGGTTGGCGGGAGGGTGACACCGGGGAGCTGTTTTTT. It specifies CASSLGWREGDTGELFF.

This rearrangement joins TRBV16 to TRBJ1-4; D is perhaps TRBD1 (6 bases). The CDR3 has 14 residues. V was clipped by 2 bases and J by 2 bases, with 6 bases between them. Per germline, CDR1 KGHSY and CDR2 FQNENV. CDR3 nucleotide sequence: TGTGCCAGCAGCCAACAGGGGACTAATGAAAAACTGTTTTTT. Translating it yields CASSQQGTNEKLFF.

The chain joins TRBV6-5 to TRBJ1-5; unclear D gene. From germline, CDR1 is MNHEY and CDR2 SVGAGI. The CDR3 extends over 11 amino acids. Trimming left V 10 bases short and J 4 bases short, with 8 bases between. Here the CDR3 reads CANGLNQPQHF. The CDR3 DNA follows: TGTGCCAACGGACTTAATCAGCCCCAGCATTTT.

The rearrangement links TRBV19 to TRBJ1-3, with D unresolved. The CDR3 loop spans 14 amino acids. Trimming left V 7 bases short and J 4 bases short, with 14 bases between. Germline V lookup: CDR1 LNHDA, CDR2 SQIVND (reference sequence). This CDR3 is CASTHVQAGNTIYF. In nucleotides, the CDR3 is TGTGCCAGTACCCACGTCCAGGCAGGAAACACCATATATTTT.

This rearrangement joins TRBV27 to TRBJ2-1; 7 bases match TRBD1. After removal of 5 bases from V and 0 bases from J, the junction contained 16 bases not matched to a gene. The CDR3 runs 19 residues. Per the germline V gene, CDR1 is MNHEY and CDR2 is SMNVEV (reference sequence). The DNA for the CDR3 is TGTGCCAGCAGTCCACGCCCGCCCCCCCCAGGGGGCTCCTACAATGAGCAGTTCTTC. Protein product: CASSPRPPPPGGSYNEQFF.

V usage is TRBV7-8 and J usage is TRBJ1-3; tentative D call: TRBD1 (5 bases). Trimming stripped 3 bases from V and 0 bases from J, with 12 bases between. Germline CDR1 and CDR2: SGHVS and FQNEAQ. The CDR3 totals 16 residues. This CDR3 is CASSLGRASSGNTIYF. The CDR3 bases are TGTGCCAGCAGCTTGGGACGGGCTTCCTCTGGAAACACCATATATTTT.

Written as DNA, the CDR3 is TGTGCCAGCAGGACGGTACGTGGACTAGCGGGAAGTGAGCAGTACTTC. It is translated as CASRTVRGLAGSEQYF. The chain links TRBV11-2 to TRBJ2-7; the match to TRBD2 covers 12 bases. The germline V gene encodes CDR1 SGHAT and CDR2 FQNNGV. Trimming at V came to 6 bases and at J to 7 bases, leaving 13 bases not matched to a gene. The CDR3 runs 16 residues.

The J gene is TRBJ2-7, the V gene TRBV5-1; D is perhaps TRBD1 or TRBD2 (5 bases each). CDR1 and CDR2 (germline): SGHRS, YFSETQ. The CDR3 is 14 amino acids. V was trimmed by 4 bases and J by 5 bases, leaving 16 bases between them. CDR3 sequence: CASSPGTGPNEQYF. DNA of the CDR3: TGCGCCAGCAGCCCCGGGACCGGGCCCAACGAGCAGTACTTC.

The chain joins TRBV11-3 to TRBJ2-1; D not resolved. This CDR3 spans 15 amino acids. Germline loops: CDR1 SGHNT, CDR2 YENEEA. Trimming removed 5 bases at V and 0 bases at J, with 11 bases between. Here the CDR3 DNA reads TGTGCCAGCAGCACCGTGCGAAGCTCCTACAATGAGCAGTTCTTC. Protein: CASSTVRSSYNEQFF.

The CDR3 region has the DNA TGTGCCACCAGCAGAGATCTAGTGAGCTCCTACAATGAGCAGTTCTTC. Amino acid sequence: CATSRDLVSSYNEQFF. This chain connects TRBV15 to TRBJ2-1; D gene ambiguous. The CDR3 runs 16 residues. V lost 0 bases, J lost 0 bases, and 9 bases lay in between. Germline V gives CDR1 LNHNV, CDR2 YYDKDF (reference sequence).

This clone was observed once. This rearrangement joins TRBV5-1 to TRBJ2-1; the match to TRBD2 covers 11 bases. The CDR3 totals 14 residues. V trimming: 5 bases; J trimming: 9 bases; junction bases outside the gene matches: 7. Looked up from germline, CDR1 is SGHRS and CDR2 is YFSETQ. CDR3 nucleotide sequence: TGCGCCAGCAGGATAGCGGGGGGGCCCGGTGAGCAGTTCTTC. This sequence encodes CASRIAGGPGEQFF.